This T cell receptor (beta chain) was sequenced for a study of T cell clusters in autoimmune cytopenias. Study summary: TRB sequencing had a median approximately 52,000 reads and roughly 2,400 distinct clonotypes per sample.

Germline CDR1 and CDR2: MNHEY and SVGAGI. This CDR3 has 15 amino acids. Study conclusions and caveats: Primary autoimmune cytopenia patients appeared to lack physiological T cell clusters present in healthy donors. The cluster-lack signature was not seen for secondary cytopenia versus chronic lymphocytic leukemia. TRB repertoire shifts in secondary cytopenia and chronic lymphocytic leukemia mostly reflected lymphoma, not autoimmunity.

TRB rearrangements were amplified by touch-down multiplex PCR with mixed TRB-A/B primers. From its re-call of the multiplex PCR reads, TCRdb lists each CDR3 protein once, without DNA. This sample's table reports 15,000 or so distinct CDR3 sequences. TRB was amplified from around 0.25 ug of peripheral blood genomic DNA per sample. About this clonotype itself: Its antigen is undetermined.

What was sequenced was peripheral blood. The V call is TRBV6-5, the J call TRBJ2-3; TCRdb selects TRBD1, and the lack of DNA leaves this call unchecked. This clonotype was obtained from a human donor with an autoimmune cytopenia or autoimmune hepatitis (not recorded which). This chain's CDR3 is CASSPLGRRGDTQYF.